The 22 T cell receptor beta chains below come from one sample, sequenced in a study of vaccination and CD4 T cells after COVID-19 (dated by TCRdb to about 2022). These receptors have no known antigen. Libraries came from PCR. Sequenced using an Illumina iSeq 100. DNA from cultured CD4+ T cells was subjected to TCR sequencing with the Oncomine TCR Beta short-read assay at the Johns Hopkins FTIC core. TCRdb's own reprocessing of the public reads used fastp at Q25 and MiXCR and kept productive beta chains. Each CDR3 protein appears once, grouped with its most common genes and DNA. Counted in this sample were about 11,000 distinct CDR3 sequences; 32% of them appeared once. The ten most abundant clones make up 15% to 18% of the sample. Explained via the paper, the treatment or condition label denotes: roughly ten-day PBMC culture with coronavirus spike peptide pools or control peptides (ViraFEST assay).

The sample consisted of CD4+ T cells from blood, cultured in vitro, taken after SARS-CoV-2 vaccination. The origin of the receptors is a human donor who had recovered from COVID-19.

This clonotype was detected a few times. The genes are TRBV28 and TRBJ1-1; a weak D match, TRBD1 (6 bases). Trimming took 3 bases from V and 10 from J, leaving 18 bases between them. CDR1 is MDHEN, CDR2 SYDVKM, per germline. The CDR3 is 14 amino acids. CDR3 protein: CASSFRGGRDSAFF. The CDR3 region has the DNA TGTGCCAGCAGTTTTCGGGGGGGGCGAGACTCAGCTTTCTTT.

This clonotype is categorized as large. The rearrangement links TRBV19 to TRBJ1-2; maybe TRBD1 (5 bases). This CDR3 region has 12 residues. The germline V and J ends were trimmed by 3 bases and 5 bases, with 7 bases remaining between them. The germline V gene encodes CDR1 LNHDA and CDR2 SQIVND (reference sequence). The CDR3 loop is CASSMGTYGYTF. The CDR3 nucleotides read TGTGCCAGTAGTATGGGGACGTATGGCTACACCTTC.

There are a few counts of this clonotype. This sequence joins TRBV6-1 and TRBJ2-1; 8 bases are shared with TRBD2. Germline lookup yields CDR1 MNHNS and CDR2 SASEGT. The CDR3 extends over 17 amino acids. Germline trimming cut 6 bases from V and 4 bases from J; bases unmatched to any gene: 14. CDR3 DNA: TGTGCCAGCAGAACCTCCACGGGGGCTAGCGGGTACAATGAGCAGTTCTTC. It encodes CASRTSTGASGYNEQFF.

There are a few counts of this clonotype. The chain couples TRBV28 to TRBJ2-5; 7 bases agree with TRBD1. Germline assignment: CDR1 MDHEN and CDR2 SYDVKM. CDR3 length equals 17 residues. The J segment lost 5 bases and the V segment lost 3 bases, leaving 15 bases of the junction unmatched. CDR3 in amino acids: CASSFLGGGVLGETQYF. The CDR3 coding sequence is TGTGCCAGCAGTTTTTTAGGGGGCGGCGTCCTCGGGGAGACCCAGTACTTC.

This CDR3 is CASSPGPPSWAEQFF. The CDR3 DNA sequence: TGTGCCAGCAGCCCGGGTCCCCCTAGCTGGGCTGAGCAGTTCTTC. V and J are TRBV7-3 and TRBJ2-1, with D possibly matching TRBD2 (5 bases). Germline V gene data show CDR1 as SGHTA and CDR2 as FQGTGA. Trimming took off 5 bases at V and 9 bases at J, with 20 bases between the two ends. The CDR3 length is 15 residues.

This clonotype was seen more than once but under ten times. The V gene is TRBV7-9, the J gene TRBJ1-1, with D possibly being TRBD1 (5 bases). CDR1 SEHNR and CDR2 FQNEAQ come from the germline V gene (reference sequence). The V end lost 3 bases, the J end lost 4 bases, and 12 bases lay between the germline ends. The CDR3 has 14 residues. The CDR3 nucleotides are TGTGCCAGCAGCTTTGAAACAAGGGGCACTGAAGCTTTCTTT. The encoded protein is CASSFETRGTEAFF.

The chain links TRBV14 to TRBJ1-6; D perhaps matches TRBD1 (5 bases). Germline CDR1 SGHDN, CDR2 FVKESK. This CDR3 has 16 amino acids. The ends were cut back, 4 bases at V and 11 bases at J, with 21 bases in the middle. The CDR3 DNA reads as TGTGCCAGCAGCCGGCGGGGCCCGGGGTTGGGGACACCCCTCCACTTT. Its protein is CASSRRGPGLGTPLHF.

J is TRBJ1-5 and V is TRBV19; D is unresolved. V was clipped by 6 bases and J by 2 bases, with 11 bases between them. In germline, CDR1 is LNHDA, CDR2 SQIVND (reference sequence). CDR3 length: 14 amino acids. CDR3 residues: CASRGDIRNQPQHF. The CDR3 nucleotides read TGTGCCAGTAGGGGAGACATTCGCAATCAGCCCCAGCATTTT.

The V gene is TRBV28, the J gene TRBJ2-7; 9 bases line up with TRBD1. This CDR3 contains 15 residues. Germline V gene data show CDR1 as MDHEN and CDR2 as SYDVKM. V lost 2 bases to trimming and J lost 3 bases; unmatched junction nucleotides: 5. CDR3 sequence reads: CASSLPGQGNYEQYF. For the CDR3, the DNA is TGTGCCAGCAGTTTACCGGGACAGGGAAACTACGAGCAGTACTTC.

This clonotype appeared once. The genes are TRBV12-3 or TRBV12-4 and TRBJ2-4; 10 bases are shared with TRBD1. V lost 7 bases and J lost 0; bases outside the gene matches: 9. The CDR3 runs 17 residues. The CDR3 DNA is TGTGCCAGCACCGGGGGACAGGGGAAACGAGCCAAAAACATTCAGTACTTC. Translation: CASTGGQGKRAKNIQYF.

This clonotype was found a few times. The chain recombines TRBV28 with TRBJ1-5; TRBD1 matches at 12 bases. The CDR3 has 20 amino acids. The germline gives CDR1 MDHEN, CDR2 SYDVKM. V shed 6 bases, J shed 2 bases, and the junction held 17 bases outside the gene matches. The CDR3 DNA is TGTGCCAGCAGCTTAACCGGGACAGGGGGCGCCGGGTGGGGCAATCAGCCCCAGCATTTT. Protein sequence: CASSLTGTGGAGWGNQPQHF.

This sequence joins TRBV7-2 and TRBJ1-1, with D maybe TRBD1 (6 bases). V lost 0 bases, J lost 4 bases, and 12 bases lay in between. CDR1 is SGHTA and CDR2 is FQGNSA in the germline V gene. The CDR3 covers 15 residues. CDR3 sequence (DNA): TGTGCCAGCAGCTTAGCGGCAGGGGCGGCCACTGAAGCTTTCTTT. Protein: CASSLAAGAATEAFF.

The CDR3 DNA sequence: TGCAGTGCTAAAACACCCCCCTCACCCCTCCACTTT. Protein: CSAKTPPSPLHF. The rearrangement links TRBV20-1 to TRBJ1-6; D unclear. With 4 bases removed from V and 10 bases from J, the gap between germline ends came to 11 bases. The CDR3 covers 12 residues. Germline CDR1 and CDR2: DFQATT and SNEGSKA (reference sequence).

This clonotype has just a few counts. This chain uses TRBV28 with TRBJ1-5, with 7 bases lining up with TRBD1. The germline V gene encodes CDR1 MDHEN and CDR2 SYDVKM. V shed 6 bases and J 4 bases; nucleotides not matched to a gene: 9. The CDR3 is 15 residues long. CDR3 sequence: CASRETGSANQPQHF. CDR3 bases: TGTGCCAGCAGGGAGACAGGGTCAGCTAATCAGCCCCAGCATTTT.

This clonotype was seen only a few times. The CDR3 nucleotides are TGTGCCAGCAGCTTAGCTTCGGGGAGCACAGATACGCAGTATTTT. It yields the protein CASSLASGSTDTQYF. The genes are TRBV7-9 and TRBJ2-3; D perhaps matches TRBD2 (5 bases). The CDR3 has 15 residues. V was trimmed by 0 bases and J by 0 bases, leaving 7 bases between them. CDR1 SEHNR and CDR2 FQNEAQ come from the germline V gene (reference sequence).

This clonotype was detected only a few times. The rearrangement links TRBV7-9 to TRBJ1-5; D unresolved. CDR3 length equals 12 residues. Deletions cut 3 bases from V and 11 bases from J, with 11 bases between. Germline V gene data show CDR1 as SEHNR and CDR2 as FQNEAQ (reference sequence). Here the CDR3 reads CASSLEGVAQHF. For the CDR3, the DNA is TGTGCCAGCAGCTTGGAGGGAGTAGCCCAGCATTTT.

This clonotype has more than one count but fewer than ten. The CDR3, as DNA: TGTGCCAGCAGTTACTCGAGTCCTGAGCTTTATGGCTACACCTTC. As protein: CASSYSSPELYGYTF. The chain has TRBV6-5 and TRBJ1-2; D is ambiguous. CDR3 length: 15 amino acids. V lost 0 bases, J lost 5 bases, and 13 bases lay in between. Germline V lookup: CDR1 MNHEY, CDR2 SVGAGI.

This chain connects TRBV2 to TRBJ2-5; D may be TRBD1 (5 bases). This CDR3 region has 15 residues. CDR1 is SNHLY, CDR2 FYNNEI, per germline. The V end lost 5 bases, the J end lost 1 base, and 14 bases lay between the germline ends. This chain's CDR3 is CASSQGYSFQETQYF. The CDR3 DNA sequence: TGTGCCAGCAGTCAGGGCTACTCCTTCCAAGAGACCCAGTACTTC.

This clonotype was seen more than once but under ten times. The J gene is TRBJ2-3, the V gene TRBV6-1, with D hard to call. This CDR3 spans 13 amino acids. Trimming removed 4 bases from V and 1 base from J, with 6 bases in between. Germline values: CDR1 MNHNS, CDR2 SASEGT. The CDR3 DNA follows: TGTGCCAGCAGTGCTCAACGCACAGATACGCAGTATTTT. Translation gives CASSAQRTDTQYF.

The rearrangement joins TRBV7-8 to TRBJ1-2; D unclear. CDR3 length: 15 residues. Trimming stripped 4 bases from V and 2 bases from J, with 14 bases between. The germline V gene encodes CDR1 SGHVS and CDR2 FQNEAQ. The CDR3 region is CASSYSGSRNYGYTF. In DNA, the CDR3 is TGTGCCAGCAGCTACAGCGGGTCGCGGAACTATGGCTACACCTTC.

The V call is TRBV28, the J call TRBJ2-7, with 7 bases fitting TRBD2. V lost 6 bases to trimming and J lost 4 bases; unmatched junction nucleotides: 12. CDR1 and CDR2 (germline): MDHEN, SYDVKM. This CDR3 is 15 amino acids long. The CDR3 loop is CASSPASGGTYEQYF. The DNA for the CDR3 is TGTGCCAGCAGCCCCGCTAGCGGAGGGACTTACGAGCAGTACTTC.

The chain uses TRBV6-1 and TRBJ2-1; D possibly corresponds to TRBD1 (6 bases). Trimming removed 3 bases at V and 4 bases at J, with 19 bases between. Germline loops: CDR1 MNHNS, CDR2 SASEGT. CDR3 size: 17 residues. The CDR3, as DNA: TGTGCCAGCAGTGACGTGACTTGGGACAAGAGGTACAATGAGCAGTTCTTC. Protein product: CASSDVTWDKRYNEQFF.